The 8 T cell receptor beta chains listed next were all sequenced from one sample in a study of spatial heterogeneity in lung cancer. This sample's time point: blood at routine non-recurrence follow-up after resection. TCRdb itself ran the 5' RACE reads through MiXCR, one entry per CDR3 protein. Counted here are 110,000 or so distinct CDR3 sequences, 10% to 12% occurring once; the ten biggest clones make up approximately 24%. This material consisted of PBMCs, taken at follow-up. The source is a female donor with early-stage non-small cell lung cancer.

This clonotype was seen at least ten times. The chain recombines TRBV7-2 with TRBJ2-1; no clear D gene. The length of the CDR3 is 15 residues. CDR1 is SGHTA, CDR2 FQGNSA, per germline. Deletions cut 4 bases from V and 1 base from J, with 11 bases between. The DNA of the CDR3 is TGTGCCAGCAGCTCGTACCTACCTTCCTACAATGAGCAGTTCTTC. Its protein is CASSSYLPSYNEQFF.

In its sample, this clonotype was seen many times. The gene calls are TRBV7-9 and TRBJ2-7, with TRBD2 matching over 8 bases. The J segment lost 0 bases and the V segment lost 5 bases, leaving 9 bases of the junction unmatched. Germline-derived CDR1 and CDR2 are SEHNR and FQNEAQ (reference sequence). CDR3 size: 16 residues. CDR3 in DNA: TGTGCCAGCAGCCACCAGACTAGCGTATACTCCTACGAGCAGTACTTC. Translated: CASSHQTSVYSYEQYF.

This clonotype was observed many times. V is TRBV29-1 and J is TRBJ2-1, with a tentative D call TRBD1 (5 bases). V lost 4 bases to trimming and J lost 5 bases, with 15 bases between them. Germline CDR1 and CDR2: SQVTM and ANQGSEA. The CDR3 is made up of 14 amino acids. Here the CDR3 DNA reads TGCAGCGTTGGGGGCACCCGATGGAACAATGAGCAGTTCTTC. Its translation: CSVGGTRWNNEQFF.

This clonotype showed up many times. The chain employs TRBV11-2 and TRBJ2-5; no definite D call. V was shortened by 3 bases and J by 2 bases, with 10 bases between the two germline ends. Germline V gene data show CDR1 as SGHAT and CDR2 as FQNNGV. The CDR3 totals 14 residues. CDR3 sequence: CASSLPAVQETQYF. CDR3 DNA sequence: TGTGCCAGCAGCTTGCCGGCCGTACAAGAGACCCAGTACTTC.

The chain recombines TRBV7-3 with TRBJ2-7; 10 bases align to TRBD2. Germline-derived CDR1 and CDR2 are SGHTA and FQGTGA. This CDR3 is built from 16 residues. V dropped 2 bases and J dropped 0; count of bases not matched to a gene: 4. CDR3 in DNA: TGTGCCAGCAGCTTATCCGGGACTAGCGCCTCCTACGAGCAGTACTTC. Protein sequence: CASSLSGTSASYEQYF.

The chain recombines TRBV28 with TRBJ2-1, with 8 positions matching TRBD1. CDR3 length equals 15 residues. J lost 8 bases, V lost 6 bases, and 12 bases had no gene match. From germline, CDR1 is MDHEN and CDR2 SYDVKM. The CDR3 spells CASRGPTGGLYEQFF. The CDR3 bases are TGTGCCAGCAGGGGCCCCACAGGGGGTTTGTATGAGCAGTTCTTC. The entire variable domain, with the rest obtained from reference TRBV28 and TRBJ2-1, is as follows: DVKVTQSSRYLVKRTGEKVFLECVQDMDHENMFWYRQDPGLGLRLIYFSYDVKMKEKGDIPEGYSVSREKKERFSLILESASTNQTSMYLCASRGPTGGLYEQFFGPGTRLTVL.

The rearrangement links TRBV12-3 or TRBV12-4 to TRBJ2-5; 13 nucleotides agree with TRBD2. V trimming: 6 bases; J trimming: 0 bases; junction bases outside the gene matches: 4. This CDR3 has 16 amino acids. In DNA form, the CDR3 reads TGTGCCAGCAGCCCGGGACTAGCGGGGTACCAAGAGACCCAGTACTTC. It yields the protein CASSPGLAGYQETQYF.

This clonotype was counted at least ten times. The CDR3 coding sequence is TGTGCCAGCAGGGAGGGACTAGCGGGAGTAGGTGAGCAGTTCTTC. It encodes CASREGLAGVGEQFF. The chain is built from TRBV11-2 and TRBJ2-1; the match to TRBD2 covers 14 bases. J lost 9 bases, V lost 6 bases, and 7 bases had no gene match. This CDR3 has 15 residues. The V gene's germline CDR1 is SGHAT and CDR2 FQNNGV.